A selection of T cell receptor beta chains follows, all from one sample in a study of metastatic and nonmetastatic thyroid tumors. TCRdb re-called the PCR reads through MiXCR. The repertoire includes 28,000 or so clones, about 15% of them detected once, and roughly 4% sits in the top ten. The source material was blood. These TCRs come from a female donor with papillary thyroid cancer or a benign thyroid nodule (not recorded which). Some clones in this sample may be carry-over from other donors' samples. CDR3s include the opening cysteine and the closing phenylalanine or tryptophan. Rows give clone size only sometimes, using once, few, many, or a class for an expanded clone.

V,size,CDR3
TRBV6-1,many,CASRGQGGPNQPQHF
TRBV11-2,many,CASSPLSTGGEKLFF
TRBV12-3/TRBV12-4,many,CASSRLGGDNEQFF
TRBV19,many,CASSTNSGKVETQYF
TRBV5-1,.,CASSLAAAGTVELFF
TRBV28,many,CASRDRGTLGAGYTF
TRBV7-3,.,CASSPGNSDTKYF
TRBV15,.,CATSRGGGPYDQYF
TRBV20-1,.,CSARVLLAGVAYMGEQFF
TRBV29-1,many,CSPAGQGGIGQFF
TRBV6-1,.,CASSGWVTGELFF
TRBV7-6,.,CASSSTSGSTGELFF
TRBV11-3,many,CASSWGTRPDTQYF
TRBV4-1,medium-sized,CASSQGQGSNQPQHF
TRBV5-1,many,CASSLEGARNEQFF
TRBV20-1,many,CSARTGANTEAFF
TRBV11-2,many,CASSLSLGGGETQYF
TRBV27,.,CASSLTSRYEQYF
TRBV6-1,many,CASSLGGSIHEQYF
TRBV28,.,CASISPGGTEAFF
TRBV5-1,many,CASRDIGEGHTGELFF
TRBV6-5,few,CASSNFNLPLGYNEQFF
TRBV20-1,.,CSAGQGPQGCANTGELFF
TRBV5-1,many,CASSSGGVSYNEQFF
TRBV20-1,many,CSAFPAGTGYEQYF
TRBV7-8,.,CASSLERDSYEQYF
TRBV20-1,medium-sized,CSASTDRVSRSGYTF
TRBV4-1,medium-sized,CASSQYSKQYF
TRBV28,few,CASILLAYEQYF
TRBV12-3/TRBV12-4,many,CASSARGRETQYF
TRBV6-1,few,CASRRYGGEVEQYF
TRBV10-3,.,CAISESRTRGYTF
TRBV7-8,many,CASSLTSGRSSYEQYF
TRBV12-3/TRBV12-4,many,CASSLRKNTEAFF
TRBV28,.,CASSGRSRGRNYGYTF
TRBV12-3/TRBV12-4,many,CASRTPGGGTEAFF
TRBV15,few,CATRSGVAGVYDQYF
TRBV7-2,many,CASSEAGLAFHEQFF
TRBV18,.,CASSPGQPGSDTQYF